This TCR beta chain was documented in a study of blood T cell repertoires in COVID-19. Study summary: From T cells, B-cell-depleted T cells, or PBMCs came the material, which was cDNA or gDNA.

This clone has only one observation. Method: immunoSEQ multiplex PCR; TCRdb's copy keeps in-frame clones and lacks some. The data contain almost 35,000 clones, about 90% of them singletons. Losses at the gene ends were 6 bases for V and 3 bases for J; bases not matched to a gene: 5. Per the germline V gene, CDR1 is SGHAT and CDR2 is FQNNGV. This CDR3 has 14 amino acids. The source of this sequence is a man aged 60 to 69 with active COVID-19. This chain uses TRBV11-2 with TRBJ1-1; 9 bases fit TRBD1. Sequencing used peripheral blood. The CDR3 reads CASRQQGAYTEAFF. The CDR3 nucleotides read TGTGCCAGCAGGCAACAGGGGGCTTACACTGAAGCTTTCTTT.